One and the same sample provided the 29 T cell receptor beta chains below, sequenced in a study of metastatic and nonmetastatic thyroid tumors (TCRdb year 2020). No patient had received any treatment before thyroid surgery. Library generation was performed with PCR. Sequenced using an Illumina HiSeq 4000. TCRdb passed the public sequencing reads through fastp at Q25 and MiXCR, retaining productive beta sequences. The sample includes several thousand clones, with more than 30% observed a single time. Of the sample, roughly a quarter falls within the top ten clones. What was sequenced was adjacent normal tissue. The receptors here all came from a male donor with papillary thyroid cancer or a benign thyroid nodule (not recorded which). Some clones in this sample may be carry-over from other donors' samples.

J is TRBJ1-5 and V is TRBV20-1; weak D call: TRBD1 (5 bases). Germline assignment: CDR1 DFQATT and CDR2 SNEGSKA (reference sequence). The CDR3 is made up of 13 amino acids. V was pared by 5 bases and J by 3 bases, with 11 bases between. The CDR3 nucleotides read TGCAGTGCTGGGACCAACGCCAATCAGCCCCAGCATTTT. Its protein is CSAGTNANQPQHF.

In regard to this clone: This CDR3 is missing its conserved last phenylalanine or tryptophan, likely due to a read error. This chain's CDR3 is CASRSGGMNTEAFL. The CDR3, as DNA: TGCGCCAGCAGGTCAGGGGGCATGAACACTGAAGCTTTCTTG. This sequence joins TRBV27 and TRBJ1-1; 8 bases line up with TRBD1. The CDR3 spans 14 residues. Germline V gene data show CDR1 as MNHEY and CDR2 as SMNVEV (reference sequence).

The CDR3 coding sequence is TGTGCCAGCAGTTCCACGGACAATGAGCAGTTCTTC. This codes for CASSSTDNEQFF. The rearrangement links TRBV6-5 to TRBJ2-1; D is uncertain. Germline V CDR1 and CDR2: MNHEY, SVGAGI. V lost 4 bases and J 5 bases, leaving 6 bases between the germline ends. CDR3 length equals 12 residues.

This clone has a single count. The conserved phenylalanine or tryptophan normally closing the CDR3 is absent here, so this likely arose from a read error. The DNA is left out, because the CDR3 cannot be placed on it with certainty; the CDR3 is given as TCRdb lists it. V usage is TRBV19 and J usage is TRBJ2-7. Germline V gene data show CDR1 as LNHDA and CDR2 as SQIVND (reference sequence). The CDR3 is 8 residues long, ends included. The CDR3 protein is CASIKANG.

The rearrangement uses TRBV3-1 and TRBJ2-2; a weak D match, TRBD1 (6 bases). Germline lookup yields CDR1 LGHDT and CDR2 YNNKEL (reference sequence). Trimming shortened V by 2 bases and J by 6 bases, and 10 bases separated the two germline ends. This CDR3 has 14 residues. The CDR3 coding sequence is TGTGCCAGCAGCCAAAACAGGGCATCCGGGGAGCTGTTTTTT. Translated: CASSQNRASGELFF.

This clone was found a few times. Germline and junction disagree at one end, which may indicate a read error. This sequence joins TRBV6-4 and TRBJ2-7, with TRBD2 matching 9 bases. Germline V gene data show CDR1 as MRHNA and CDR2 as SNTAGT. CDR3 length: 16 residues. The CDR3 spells CESIPGLASLSYEKYF. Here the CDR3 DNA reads TGTGAAAGCATTCCCGGACTAGCGTCTCTCTCCTACGAGAAGTACTTC.

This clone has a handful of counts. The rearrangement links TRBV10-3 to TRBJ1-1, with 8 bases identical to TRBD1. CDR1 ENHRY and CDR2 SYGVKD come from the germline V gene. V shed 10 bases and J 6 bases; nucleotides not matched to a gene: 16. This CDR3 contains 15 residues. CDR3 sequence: CANTLKGGDRSEAFF. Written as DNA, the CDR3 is TGTGCCAACACCCTCAAAGGGGGGGACAGGTCTGAAGCTTTCTTT.

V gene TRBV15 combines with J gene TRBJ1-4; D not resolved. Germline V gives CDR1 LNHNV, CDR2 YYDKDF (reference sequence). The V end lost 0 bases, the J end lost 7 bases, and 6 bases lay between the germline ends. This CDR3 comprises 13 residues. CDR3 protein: CATSRDRSEKLFF. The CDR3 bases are TGTGCCACCAGCAGAGATAGGAGTGAAAAACTGTTTTTT.

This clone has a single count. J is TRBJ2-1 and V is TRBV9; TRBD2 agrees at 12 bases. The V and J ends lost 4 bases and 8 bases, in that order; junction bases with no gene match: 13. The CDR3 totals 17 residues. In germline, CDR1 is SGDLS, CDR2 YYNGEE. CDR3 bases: TGTGCCAGCAGCCCAGAGGGTACTAGCGGGGGGTCGGATGAGCAGTTCTTC. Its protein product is CASSPEGTSGGSDEQFF.

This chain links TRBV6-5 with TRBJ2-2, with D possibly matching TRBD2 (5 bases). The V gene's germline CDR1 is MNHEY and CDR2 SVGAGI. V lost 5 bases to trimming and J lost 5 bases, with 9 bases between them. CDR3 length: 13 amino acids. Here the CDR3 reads CASSNRGTGELFF. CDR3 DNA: TGTGCCAGCAGTAACAGAGGGACCGGGGAGCTGTTTTTT.

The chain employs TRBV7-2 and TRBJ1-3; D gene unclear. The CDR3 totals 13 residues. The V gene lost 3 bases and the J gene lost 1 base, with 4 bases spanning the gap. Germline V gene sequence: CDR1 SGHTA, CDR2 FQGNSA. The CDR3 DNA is TGTGCCAGCAGCTTGGGGTCTGGAAACACCATATATTTT. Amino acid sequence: CASSLGSGNTIYF.

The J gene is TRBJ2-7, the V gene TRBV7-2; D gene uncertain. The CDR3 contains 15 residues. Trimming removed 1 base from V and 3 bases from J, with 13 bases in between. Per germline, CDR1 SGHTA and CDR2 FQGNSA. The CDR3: CASSLGPPRNYEQYF. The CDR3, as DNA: TGTGCCAGCAGCTTAGGGCCACCCAGGAACTACGAGCAGTACTTC.

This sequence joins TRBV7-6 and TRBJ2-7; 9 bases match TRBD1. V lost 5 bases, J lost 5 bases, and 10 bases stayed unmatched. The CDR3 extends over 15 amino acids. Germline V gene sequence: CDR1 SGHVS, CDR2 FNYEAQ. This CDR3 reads CASSPLPGQGNEQYF. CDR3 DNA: TGTGCCAGCAGCCCGCTCCCGGGACAGGGTAACGAGCAGTACTTC. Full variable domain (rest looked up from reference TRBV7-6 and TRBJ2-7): GAGVSQSPRYKVTKRGQDVALRCDPISGHVSLYWYRQALGQGPEFLTYFNYEAQQDKSGLPNDRFSAERPEGSISTLTIQRTEQRDSAMYRCASSPLPGQGNEQYFGPGTRLTVT.

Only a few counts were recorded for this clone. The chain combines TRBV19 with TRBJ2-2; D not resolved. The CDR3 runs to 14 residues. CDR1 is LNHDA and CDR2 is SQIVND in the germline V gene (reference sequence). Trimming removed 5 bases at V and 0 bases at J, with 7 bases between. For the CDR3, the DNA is TGTGCCAGTAGTCCTTTCTCGAACACCGGGGAGCTGTTTTTT. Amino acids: CASSPFSNTGELFF.

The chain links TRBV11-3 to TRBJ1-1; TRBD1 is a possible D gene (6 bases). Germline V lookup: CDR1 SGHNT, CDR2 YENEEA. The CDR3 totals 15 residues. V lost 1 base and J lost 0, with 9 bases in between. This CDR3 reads CASSLGQALNTEAFF. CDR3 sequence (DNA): TGTGCCAGCAGCTTAGGACAGGCCCTGAACACTGAAGCTTTCTTT.

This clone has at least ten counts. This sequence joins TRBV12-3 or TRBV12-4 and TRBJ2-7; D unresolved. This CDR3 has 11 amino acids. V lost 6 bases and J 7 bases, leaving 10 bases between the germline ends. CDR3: CASSLTAEQYF. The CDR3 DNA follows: TGTGCCAGCAGCCTCACGGCGGAGCAGTACTTC.

DNA for the CDR3: TGTGCCAGCAGGGTAGAGGAGGGGGAGCTGTTTTTT. Translating gives CASRVEEGELFF. The rearrangement links TRBV5-8 to TRBJ2-2; D is unresolved. The CDR3 loop spans 12 amino acids. CDR1 is SGHTS, CDR2 YDEGEE, per germline. The germline V and J ends were trimmed by 5 bases and 8 bases, with 10 bases remaining between them.

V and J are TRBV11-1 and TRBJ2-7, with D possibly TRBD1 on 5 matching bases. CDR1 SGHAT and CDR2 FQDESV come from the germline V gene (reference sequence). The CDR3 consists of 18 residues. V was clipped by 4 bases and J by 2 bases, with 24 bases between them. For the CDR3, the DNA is TGTGCCAGCAGCTCGTCGTTCGGGTCCCCTTGGGGCGCCTACGAGCAGTACTTC. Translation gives CASSSSFGSPWGAYEQYF. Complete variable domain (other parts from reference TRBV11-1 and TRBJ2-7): EAEVAQSPRYKITEKSQAVAFWCDPISGHATLYWYRQILGQGPELLVQFQDESVVDDSQLPKDRFSAERLKGVDSTLKIQPAELGDSAMYLCASSSSFGSPWGAYEQYFGPGTRLTVT.

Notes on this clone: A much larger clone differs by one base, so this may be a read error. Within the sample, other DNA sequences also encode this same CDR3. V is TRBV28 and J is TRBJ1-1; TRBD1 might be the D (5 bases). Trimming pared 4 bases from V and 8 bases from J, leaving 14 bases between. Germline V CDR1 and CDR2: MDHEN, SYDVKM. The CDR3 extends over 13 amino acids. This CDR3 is CASSSPQVTEAFF. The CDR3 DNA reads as TGTGCCAGCAGTTCCCCACAGGTCACCGAAGCTTTCTTT. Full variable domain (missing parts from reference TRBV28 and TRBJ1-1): DVKVTQSSRYLVKRTGEKVFLECVQDMDHENMFWYRQDPGLGLRLIYFSYDVKMKEKGDIPEGYSVSREKKERFSLILESASTNQTSMYLCASSSPQVTEAFFGQGTRLTVV.

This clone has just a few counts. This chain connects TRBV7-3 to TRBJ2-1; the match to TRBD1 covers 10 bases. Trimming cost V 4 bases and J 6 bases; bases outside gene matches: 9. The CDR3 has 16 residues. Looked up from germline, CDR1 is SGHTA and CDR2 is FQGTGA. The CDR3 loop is CASSSRQGASGNEQFF. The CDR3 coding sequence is TGTGCCAGCAGCTCGAGACAGGGGGCCAGCGGCAATGAGCAGTTCTTC.

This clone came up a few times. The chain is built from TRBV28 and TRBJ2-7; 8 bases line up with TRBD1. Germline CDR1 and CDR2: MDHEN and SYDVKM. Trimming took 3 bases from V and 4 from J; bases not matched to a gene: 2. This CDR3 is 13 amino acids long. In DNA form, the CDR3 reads TGTGCCAGCAGTTTCAGGGGGCGATACGAGCAGTACTTC. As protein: CASSFRGRYEQYF.

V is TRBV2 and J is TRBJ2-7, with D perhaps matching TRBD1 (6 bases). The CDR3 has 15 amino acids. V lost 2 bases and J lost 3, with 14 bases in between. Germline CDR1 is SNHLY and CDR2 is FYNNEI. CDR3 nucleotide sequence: TGTGCCAGCAGTGAAATGGGACAACAAAACTACGAGCAGTACTTC. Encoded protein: CASSEMGQQNYEQYF.

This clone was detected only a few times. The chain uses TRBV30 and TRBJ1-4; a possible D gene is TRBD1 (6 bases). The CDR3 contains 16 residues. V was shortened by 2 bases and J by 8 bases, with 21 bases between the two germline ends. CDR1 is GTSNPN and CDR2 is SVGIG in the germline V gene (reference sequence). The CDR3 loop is CAWSRGAQVEAEKLFF. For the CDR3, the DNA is TGTGCCTGGAGTCGGGGGGCTCAGGTGGAAGCCGAAAAACTGTTTTTT.

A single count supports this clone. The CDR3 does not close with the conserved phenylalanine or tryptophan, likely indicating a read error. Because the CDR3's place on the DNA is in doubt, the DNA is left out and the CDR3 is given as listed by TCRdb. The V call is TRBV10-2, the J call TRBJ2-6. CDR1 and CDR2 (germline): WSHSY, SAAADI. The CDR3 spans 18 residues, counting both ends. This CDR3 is CASRNTTVNLSGDNVLTS.

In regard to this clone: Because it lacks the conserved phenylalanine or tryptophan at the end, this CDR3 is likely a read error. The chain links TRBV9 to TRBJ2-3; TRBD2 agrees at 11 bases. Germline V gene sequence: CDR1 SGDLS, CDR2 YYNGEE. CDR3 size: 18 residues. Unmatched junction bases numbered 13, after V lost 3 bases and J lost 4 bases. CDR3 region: CASSAPSSGGTSADTQYL. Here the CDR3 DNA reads TGTGCCAGCAGCGCCCCATCTAGCGGGGGGACTAGCGCAGATACGCAGTATCTT.

Here the CDR3 DNA reads TGTGCCAGCAGTTTAGGCCCGGGGCCGACATCCTACGAGCAGTACTTC. Its protein product is CASSLGPGPTSYEQYF. V gene TRBV27 combines with J gene TRBJ2-7, with D perhaps being TRBD1 or TRBD2 (5 bases each). The CDR3 length is 16 residues. Trimming removed 2 bases at V and 1 base at J, with 15 bases between. Germline assignment: CDR1 MNHEY and CDR2 SMNVEV (reference sequence).

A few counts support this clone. The CDR3 DNA sequence: TGTGCCAGCAACGGGGCTTGGCGGCACTCCTACGAGCAGTACTTC. Its protein is CASNGAWRHSYEQYF. The chain couples TRBV2 to TRBJ2-7; D may correspond to TRBD1 or TRBD2 (5 bases each). The CDR3 sequence is 15 residues long. Trimming removed 7 bases at V and 0 bases at J, with 16 bases between. Germline CDR1 is SNHLY and CDR2 is FYNNEI.

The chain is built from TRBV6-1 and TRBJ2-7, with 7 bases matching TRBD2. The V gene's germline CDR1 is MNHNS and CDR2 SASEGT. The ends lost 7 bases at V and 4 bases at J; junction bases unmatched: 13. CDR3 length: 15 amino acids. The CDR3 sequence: CASTSGTTSIYEQYF. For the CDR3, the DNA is TGTGCCAGCACTTCCGGGACTACTAGTATTTACGAGCAGTACTTC.

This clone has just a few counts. CDR3 in DNA: TGTGCCAGCAGTTACTCGAATAGGGTTGGGGAGCAGTACTTC. Translating gives CASSYSNRVGEQYF. The rearrangement joins TRBV6-2 or TRBV6-3 to TRBJ2-7; unclear D gene. The CDR3 totals 14 residues. Germline V lookup: CDR1 MNHEY, CDR2 SVGEGT. V was trimmed by 0 bases and J by 7 bases, leaving 13 bases between them.